One and the same sample provided the 3 T cell receptor beta chains below, sequenced in a study of T cells in Graves' hyperthyroidism and ophthalmopathy. The investigators amplified TCR beta CDR3 regions from RNA transcripts. In the first-round RT-PCR of the TCR CDR3, the HTBI primer set was used. TCRdb called the multiplex PCR reads again in MiXCR, with one record for every CDR3 protein. The sample holds about 270,000 distinct CDR3 sequences, approximately 23% seen once. The sample comprised blood. These receptors were collected from a man aged 25 to 40 with Graves' ophthalmopathy.

The table lists this clonotype with many counts. The chain recombines TRBV11-3 with TRBJ2-3; 11 positions agree with TRBD1. With V trimmed by 4 bases and J by 4 bases, 16 bases remained unmatched. Germline CDR1 and CDR2: SGHNT and YENEEA. The CDR3 has 19 residues. The CDR3 is CASSSQFPGQGVRADTQYF. The CDR3 nucleotides read TGTGCCAGCAGCTCCCAATTCCCGGGACAGGGGGTTAGGGCAGATACGCAGTATTTT.

This clonotype has more than one count but fewer than ten. The CDR3 loop reads CASSILQGNQPQHF. The CDR3 DNA follows: TGTGCCAGCAGTATATTACAGGGAAATCAGCCCCAGCATTTT. The chain couples TRBV28 to TRBJ1-5, with a tentative D call TRBD1 (6 bases). The germline V gene has CDR1 MDHEN and CDR2 SYDVKM. The CDR3 has 14 residues. Trimming removed 5 bases from V and 4 bases from J, with 12 bases in between.

This clonotype was observed many times. This sequence joins TRBV11-2 and TRBJ1-2; possible D gene TRBD1, 5 bases. The V end was cut by 5 bases, the J end by 4 bases, with 20 bases between. This CDR3 is built from 16 residues. Looked up from germline, CDR1 is SGHAT and CDR2 is FQNNGV. In nucleotides, the CDR3 is TGTGCCAGCAGCCGCCGGGGCGGGGGGGAAGGCTATGGCTACACCTTC. This encodes CASSRRGGGEGYGYTF.